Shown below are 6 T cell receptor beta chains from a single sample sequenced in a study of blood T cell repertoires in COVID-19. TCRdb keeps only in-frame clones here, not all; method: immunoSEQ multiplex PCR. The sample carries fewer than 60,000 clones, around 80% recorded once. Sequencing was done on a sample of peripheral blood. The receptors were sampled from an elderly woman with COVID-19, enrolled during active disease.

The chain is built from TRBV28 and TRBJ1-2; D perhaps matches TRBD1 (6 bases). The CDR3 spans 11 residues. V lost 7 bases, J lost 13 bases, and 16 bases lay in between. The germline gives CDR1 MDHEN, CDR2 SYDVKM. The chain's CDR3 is CASTTRGGPTF. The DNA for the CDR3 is TGTGCCAGCACTACCCGGGGGGGCCCCACCTTC.

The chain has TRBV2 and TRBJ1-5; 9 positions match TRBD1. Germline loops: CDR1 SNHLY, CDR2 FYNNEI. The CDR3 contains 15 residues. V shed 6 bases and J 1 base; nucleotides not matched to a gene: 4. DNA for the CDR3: TGTGCCAGCAGAGGGACAGGGATCAGCAATCAGCCCCAGCATTTT. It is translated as CASRGTGISNQPQHF.

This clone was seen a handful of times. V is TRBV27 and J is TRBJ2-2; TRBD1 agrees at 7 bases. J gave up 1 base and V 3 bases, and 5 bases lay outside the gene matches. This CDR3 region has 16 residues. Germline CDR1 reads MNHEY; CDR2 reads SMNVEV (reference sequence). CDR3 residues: CASSLGTGVNTGELFF. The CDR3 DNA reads TGTGCCAGCAGTTTGGGAACAGGGGTGAACACCGGGGAGCTGTTTTTT.

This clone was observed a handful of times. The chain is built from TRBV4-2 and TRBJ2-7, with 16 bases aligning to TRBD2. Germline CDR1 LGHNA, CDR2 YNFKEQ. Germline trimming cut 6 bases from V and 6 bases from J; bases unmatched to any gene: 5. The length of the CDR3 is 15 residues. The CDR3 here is CASRGLAGGYGEQYF. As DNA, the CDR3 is TGTGCCAGCAGGGGACTAGCGGGAGGGTATGGCGAGCAGTACTTC.

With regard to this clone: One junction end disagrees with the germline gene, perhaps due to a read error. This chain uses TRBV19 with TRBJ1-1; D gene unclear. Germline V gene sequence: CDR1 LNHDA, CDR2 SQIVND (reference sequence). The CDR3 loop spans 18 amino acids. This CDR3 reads CASSIDPSYGQMNTEAFF. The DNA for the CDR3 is TGTGCCAGTAGCATAGACCCGTCCTATGGGCAAATGAACACTGAAGCTTTCTTT.

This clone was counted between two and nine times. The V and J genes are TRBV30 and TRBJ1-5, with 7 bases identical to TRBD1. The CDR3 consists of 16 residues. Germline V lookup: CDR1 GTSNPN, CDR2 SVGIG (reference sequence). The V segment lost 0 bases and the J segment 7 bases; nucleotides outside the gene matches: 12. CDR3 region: CAWSVRQGSTGQPQHF. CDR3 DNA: TGTGCCTGGAGTGTGCGACAGGGATCAACGGGGCAGCCCCAGCATTTT.